This T cell receptor (beta chain) is from a study of CD8+CD57+ T cells in acquired aplastic anemia. On the study more broadly: Average DNA yield from sorted CD4+ and CD8+ cells was approximately 3 ug.

Germline CDR1 and CDR2: SGHDT and YYEEEE. This CDR3 has 13 residues. Trimming left V 4 bases short and J 7 bases short, with 12 bases between. This clonotype was detected ten times or more. TCR beta VDJ and CDR3 profiling used genomic DNA as template. Using its own MiXCR run on the reads, TCRdb lists one record per CDR3 protein. The table includes fewer than 250,000 distinct CDR3 sequences, about 44% detected once. Patients chosen for sequencing had CD8+CD57+ cells that had expanded, as shown by flow cytometry. V is TRBV5-6 and J is TRBJ2-1; D is unclear. The clonotype was recovered from a human donor with aplastic anemia. The specimen was sorted CD4+, CD8+, or CD8+CD57+ T cells (not recorded which) from PBMCs. DNA for the CDR3: TGTGCCAGCAGCCTGGAAGTGACAAATGAGCAGTTCTTC. Protein sequence: CASSLEVTNEQFF.